Listed below are T cell receptor beta chains from one sample, sequenced in a study of T cells in Graves' hyperthyroidism and ophthalmopathy. From the multiplex PCR reads, TCRdb called clonotypes with MiXCR, one entry per CDR3 protein. The sample has more than 500,000 distinct CDR3 sequences, 46% seen once; the top ten hold about 45%. Input material: peripheral blood or thyroid tissue (not recorded which). Receptors were obtained from an adult woman with Graves' disease, either hyperthyroidism or ophthalmopathy (not recorded which). Both conserved end residues are part of each CDR3. The order of the fields is J gene, D gene, clone size, V gene, CDR3 DNA, CDR3 protein. D genes are given only for firm matches. The size of a clone is reported for some rows only, either as once, few or many, or as a class for expanded clones.

>TRBJ2-7|.|few|TRBV2
TGTGCCAGCAGCCGGATCTTATACGAGCAGTACTTC
CASSRILYEQYF
>TRBJ2-7|.|few|TRBV15
TGTGCCACCTCCCCCCCAAGTCGGGACGGGGTCTACGAGCAGTACTTC
CATSPPSRDGVYEQYF
>TRBJ2-7|TRBD1|once|TRBV9
TGTGCCAGCAGCGTCTATCCGACAGGGTTCGACGAGCAGTACTTC
CASSVYPTGFDEQYF
>TRBJ2-7|.|.|TRBV15
TGTGCCACCAGCAGAGAGGGGGGTTCCTACGAGCAGTACTTC
CATSREGGSYEQYF
>TRBJ2-6|.|.|TRBV7-2
TGTGCCAGCAGCCACCGGGCTGGGGCCAACGTCCTGACTTTC
CASSHRAGANVLTF
>TRBJ1-1|TRBD1|many|TRBV7-2
TGTGCCAGCAGCTTAGGGCTGGGGACAGGGACAGCTTTCTTT
CASSLGLGTGTAFF
>TRBJ2-2|.|.|TRBV7-9
TGTGCCAGCAGCTTATCAGGTGGGGAGCTGTTTTTT
CASSLSGGELFF
>TRBJ1-1|.|.|TRBV27
TGTGCCAGCAGTTTATTTCGCGGCACTGAAGCTTTCTTT
CASSLFRGTEAFF
>TRBJ1-6|.|.|TRBV5-6
TGTGCCAGCAGCGTTGTGGGAGGGACTAATTCACCCCTCCACTTT
CASSVVGGTNSPLHF
>TRBJ2-7|TRBD2|few|TRBV20-1
TGCAGTGCTTTTACTAGCGGGGAATCCTACGAGCAGTACTTC
CSAFTSGESYEQYF
>TRBJ2-2|TRBD2|.|TRBV20-1
TGCAGTGCGAAGACTAGCGGGAGGGCCACCGGGGAGCTGTTTTTT
CSAKTSGRATGELFF
>TRBJ2-3|.|.|TRBV7-3
TGTGCCAGCAGCTTAAAAGTGGGGGGGCAAGATACGCAGTATTTT
CASSLKVGGQDTQYF
>TRBJ1-1|.|.|TRBV10-3
TGTGCCACCTCAGTGAGGGCCTCCATGAACACTGAAGCTTTCTTT
CATSVRASMNTEAFF
>TRBJ2-7|.|many|TRBV10-3
TGTGCCATCAGTGGGGGGGTTCCCCTCCTATCCTACGAGCAGTACTTC
CAISGGVPLLSYEQYF
>TRBJ1-6|.|.|TRBV11-2
TGTGCCAGCAGCTTGAAGGGCAGCTATAATTCACCCCTCCACTTT
CASSLKGSYNSPLHF
>TRBJ2-5|.|.|TRBV11-2
TGTGCCAGCAGCCACCGGGAGCTACAAGAGACCCAGTACTTC
CASSHRELQETQYF
>TRBJ2-5|.|.|TRBV27
TGTGCCAGCAGTTTATCCGCCGGGAACGAAGAGACCCAGTACTTC
CASSLSAGNEETQYF
>TRBJ1-6|.|.|TRBV15
TGTGCCACCGCAGCGGGGGGGATTAGTAATTCACCCCTCCACTTT
CATAAGGISNSPLHF
>TRBJ2-5|TRBD1|many|TRBV29-1
TGCAGCGTTGAGGGGGCCCGGGCAGGGGGCGCGGTAATTGAAGAGACCCAGTACTTC
CSVEGARAGGAVIEETQYF
>TRBJ1-2|.|many|TRBV7-9
TGTGCCAGCAGCTTAGGAGGCAGGAGTAACTATGGCTACACCTTC
CASSLGGRSNYGYTF
>TRBJ2-2|.|once|TRBV20-1
TGCAGTGCTAGAGTGACAGGGGCAAGCGGGGAGTTGTTTTTT
CSARVTGASGELFF
>TRBJ2-2|.|.|TRBV7-9
TGTGCCAGCAGCTTTGGGGGGGGCTCCCCCGGGGAGCTGTTTTTT
CASSFGGGSPGELFF
>TRBJ1-1|.|.|TRBV9
TGTGCCAGCAGCAAGGGGGGGAGGAACACTGAAGCTTTCTTT
CASSKGGRNTEAFF
>TRBJ2-6|.|few|TRBV5-4
TGTGCCAGCAGCGGACAGGGGGCCAACGTCCTGACTTTC
CASSGQGANVLTF
>TRBJ2-3|.|.|TRBV24-1
TGTGCCACCAGTGATTTTCAGGGTGATACGCAGTATTTT
CATSDFQGDTQYF
>TRBJ2-2|.|.|TRBV25-1
TGTGCCAGCAGTCCGATTGGCCCCGGGGAGCTGTTTTTT
CASSPIGPGELFF
>TRBJ1-1|TRBD1|.|TRBV29-1
TGCAGCTACAGACCGACAGGGGGCAAGGGTATGGCTTTCTTT
CSYRPTGGKGMAFF
>TRBJ1-2|TRBD1|few|TRBV12-3/TRBV12-4
TGTGCCAGCAGTTCAGGGGGCGGGGCATTTGGCTACACCTTC
CASSSGGGAFGYTF
>TRBJ1-3|.|.|TRBV20-1
TGCAGTATTGAGGGTCAGGGAAACACCATATATTTT
CSIEGQGNTIYF
>TRBJ2-2|.|.|TRBV12-3/TRBV12-4
TGTGCCAGCAGTCCTCTCACGGGAGTGAACACCGGGGAGCTGTTTTTT
CASSPLTGVNTGELFF
>TRBJ2-7|.|.|TRBV2
TGTGCCAGCAGTGAAGGGTCCTACCGCCTAAACGAGCAGGACTTT
CASSEGSYRLNEQDF
>TRBJ1-5|TRBD1|.|TRBV20-1
TGCAGTGCTGCCCTGGGACAGGGGTTATATCAGCCCCAGCATTTT
CSAALGQGLYQPQHF
>TRBJ2-5|.|.|TRBV20-1
TGCAGTGCTAGTCAGGATCGAGAGACCCAGTACTTC
CSASQDRETQYF
>TRBJ2-6|TRBD1|.|TRBV2
TGTGCCAGCAGTGTTCTTCCGGGACAGGGGGCCAACGTCCTGACTTTC
CASSVLPGQGANVLTF
>TRBJ2-7|.|.|TRBV29-1
TGCAGCGTTGCCGTGGGTCCCTACGAGCAGTACTTC
CSVAVGPYEQYF
>TRBJ2-2|.|many|TRBV2
TGTGCCAGCAGTTCTGAGGGAAACACCGGGGAGCTGTTTTTT
CASSSEGNTGELFF
>TRBJ1-5|TRBD1|.|TRBV10-3
TGTGCCATCAGTGCCGGGGTCGAGGCAGGGGGTCAGCCCCAGCATTTT
CAISAGVEAGGQPQHF
>TRBJ2-5|TRBD2|many|TRBV2
TGTGCCAGCAGTGAACGGCGGCAGGGCCGAAGGGCTAGCGGGACTGAGACCCAGTACTTC
CASSERRQGRRASGTETQYF
>TRBJ1-1|.|.|TRBV27
TGTGCCAGCAGGGGACGTTTGACAGGCGGTGACACTGAAGCTTTCTTT
CASRGRLTGGDTEAFF
>TRBJ2-7|.|many|TRBV5-1
TGCGCCAGCAGCAAAGACAAGACCTACACCTCCTACGAGCAGTACTTC
CASSKDKTYTSYEQYF
>TRBJ1-6|.|.|TRBV7-2
TGTGCCAGCAGCTTAGGGGCTTGGGGCCTAGGGGATTCACCCCTCCACTTT
CASSLGAWGLGDSPLHF
>TRBJ2-7|.|few|TRBV27
TGTGCCAGCAGTAAGACTAGTTCCTACGAGCAGTACTTC
CASSKTSSYEQYF
>TRBJ2-7|.|many|TRBV7-2
TGTGCCAGCAGCTCTGGTCGGGGGTACTACGAGCAGTACTTC
CASSSGRGYYEQYF
>TRBJ1-3|TRBD1|many|TRBV29-1
TGCAGCGTTGAGCCCCGACAGGGCCAGGTCAACACCATATATTTT
CSVEPRQGQVNTIYF
>TRBJ1-1|.|.|TRBV7-9
TGTGCCAGCAGCTTTGTGCAGTACACTGAAGCTTTCTTT
CASSFVQYTEAFF
>TRBJ1-2|.|.|TRBV29-1
TGCAGCGGGGCGGACCTTAGCTCTGGAAACACCTTC
CSGADLSSGNTF